The 4 T cell receptor beta chains presented below share a single source sample, sequenced in a study of cytomegalovirus exposure and HLA in healthy donors. In the PCR, 60 Vbeta and 13 Jbeta primers were used. The repertoire was sequenced with immunoSEQ multiplex PCR; TCRdb's copy has only in-frame clones and lacks some. The table records some 63,000 clones, roughly 84% of them present only once. The sequencing input was PBMCs. The receptors shown here come from a human donor in good health.

The rearrangement uses TRBV5-6 and TRBJ1-1; D is perhaps TRBD1 (6 bases). Trimming removed 2 bases at V and 1 base at J, with 15 bases between. The CDR3 is 16 amino acids. Germline V gives CDR1 SGHDT, CDR2 YYEEEE. For the CDR3, the DNA is TGTGCCAGCAGCTTCCGGGCAGGGGTAAGGAACACTGAAGCTTTCTTT. This translates into CASSFRAGVRNTEAFF.

The chain recombines TRBV28 with TRBJ1-2; D perhaps matches TRBD1 (5 bases). Germline-derived CDR1 and CDR2 are MDHEN and SYDVKM. V was trimmed by 3 bases and J by 8 bases, leaving 19 bases between them. The CDR3 sequence is 15 residues long. The CDR3 sequence is CASSFPSFDSDGYTF. The CDR3 bases are TGTGCCAGCAGTTTCCCCTCCTTCGACAGCGACGGCTACACCTTC.

A note on this clone: Sequence at one end of the junction differs from germline and may be a read error. V usage is TRBV7-9 and J usage is TRBJ2-2; 8 bases are a match to TRBD1. The CDR3 contains 14 residues. CDR1 and CDR2 from the germline V gene are SEHNR and FQNEAQ (reference sequence). In DNA form, the CDR3 reads TGTTCCAGCAGGGACAGGCGTCGGACCGGGGAGCTGTTTTTT. It codes for CSSRDRRRTGELFF.

The chain uses TRBV6-6 and TRBJ1-5, with no clear D. V lost 2 bases to trimming and J lost 5 bases, with 10 bases between them. The V gene's germline CDR1 is MNHNY and CDR2 SVGAGI (reference sequence). The CDR3 is 14 amino acids. The CDR3 nucleotides are TGTGCCAGCAGTTACAACGACGGGGATCAGCCCCAGCATTTT. Translation gives CASSYNDGDQPQHF.